This T cell receptor beta chain derives from a study of shared clonotypes between healthy human individuals. Overall study context: The donors, two women and a few men, were aged 18 to 49.

Overall study results and limits: Among donors, clonotype sharing was expected to be affected by sequencing depth. The sole specimen, blood, was sampled, and tissue repertoires likely differ.

CDR3 size: 13 residues. Germline loops: CDR1 LNHDA, CDR2 SQIVND (reference sequence). The V end was cut by 3 bases, the J end by 11 bases, with 16 bases between. Genomic DNA of each subset was evenly split across several immunoSEQ plates. Sequenced by immunoSEQ multiplex PCR; TCRdb stores in-frame clones only, minus some. Of under 1,100,000 clones listed, 75% are singletons. Note on this clone: Its antigen is unknown.

Sequencing input: memory CD4+ T cells sorted from blood. Subset meaning: CD45RA-negative fraction. This clonotype was obtained from a young man in good health. The chain is built from TRBV19 and TRBJ2-5; TRBD2 is a possible D gene (5 bases). CDR3 loop: CASSIKRETPQYF. The CDR3 region has the DNA TGTGCCAGTAGTATCAAAAGGGAGACGCCGCAGTACTTC.